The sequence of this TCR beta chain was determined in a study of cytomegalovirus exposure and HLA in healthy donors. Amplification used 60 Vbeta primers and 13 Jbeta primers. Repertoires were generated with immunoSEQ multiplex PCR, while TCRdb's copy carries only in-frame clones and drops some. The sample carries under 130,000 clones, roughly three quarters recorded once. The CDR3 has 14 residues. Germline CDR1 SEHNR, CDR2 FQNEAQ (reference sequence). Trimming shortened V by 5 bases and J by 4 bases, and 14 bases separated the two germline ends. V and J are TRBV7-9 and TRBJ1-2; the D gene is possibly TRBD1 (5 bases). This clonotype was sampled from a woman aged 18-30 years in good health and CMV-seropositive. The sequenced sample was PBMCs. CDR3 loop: CASSPGLSGYGYTF. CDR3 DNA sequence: TGTGCCAGCAGCCCGGGACTAAGCGGCTATGGCTACACCTTC.